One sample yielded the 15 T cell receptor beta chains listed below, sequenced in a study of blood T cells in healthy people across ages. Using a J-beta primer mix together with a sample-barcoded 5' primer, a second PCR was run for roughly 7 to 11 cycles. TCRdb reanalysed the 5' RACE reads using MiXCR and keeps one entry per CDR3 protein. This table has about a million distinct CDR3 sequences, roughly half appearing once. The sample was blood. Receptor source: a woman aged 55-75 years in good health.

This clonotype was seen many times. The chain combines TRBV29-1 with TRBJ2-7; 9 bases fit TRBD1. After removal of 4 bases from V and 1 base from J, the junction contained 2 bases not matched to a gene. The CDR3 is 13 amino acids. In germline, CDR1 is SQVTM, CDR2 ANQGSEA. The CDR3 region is CSVAGTGSYEQYF. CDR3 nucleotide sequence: TGCAGCGTTGCCGGGACAGGGTCCTACGAGCAGTACTTC.

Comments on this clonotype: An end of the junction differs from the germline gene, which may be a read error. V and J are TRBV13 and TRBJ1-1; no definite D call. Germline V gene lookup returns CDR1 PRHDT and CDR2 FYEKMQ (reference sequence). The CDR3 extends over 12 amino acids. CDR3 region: CAGSLRVTEAFF. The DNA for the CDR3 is TGTGCCGGCAGCTTAAGGGTCACTGAAGCTTTCTTT.

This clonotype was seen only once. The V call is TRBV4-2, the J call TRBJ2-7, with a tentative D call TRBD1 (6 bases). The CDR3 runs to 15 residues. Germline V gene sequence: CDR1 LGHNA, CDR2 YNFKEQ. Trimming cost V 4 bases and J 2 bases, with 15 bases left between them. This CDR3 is CASSRAETGTYEQYF. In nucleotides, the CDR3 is TGTGCCAGCAGCCGCGCCGAGACAGGCACCTACGAGCAGTACTTC.

The CDR3 here is CASSFPTQDRASGANVLTF. In DNA, the CDR3 is TGTGCCAGCAGTTTTCCTACGCAGGACAGGGCCTCTGGGGCCAACGTCCTGACTTTC. The chain has TRBV11-2 and TRBJ2-6; 8 nucleotides line up with TRBD1. V lost 6 bases to trimming and J lost 0 bases; unmatched junction nucleotides: 13. The CDR3 sequence is 19 residues long. From germline, CDR1 is SGHAT and CDR2 FQNNGV. The full variable domain, completed using reference TRBV11-2 and TRBJ2-6, is EAGVAQSPRYKIIEKRQSVAFWCNPISGHATLYWYQQILGQGPKLLIQFQNNGVVDDSQLPKDRFSAERLKGVDSTLKIQPAKLEDSAVYLCASSFPTQDRASGANVLTFGAGSRLTVL.

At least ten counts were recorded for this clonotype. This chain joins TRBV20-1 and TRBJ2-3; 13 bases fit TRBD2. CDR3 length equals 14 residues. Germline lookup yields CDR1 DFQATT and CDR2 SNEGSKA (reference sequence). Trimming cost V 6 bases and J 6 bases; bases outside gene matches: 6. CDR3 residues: CSARLAGGGDTQYF. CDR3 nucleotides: TGCAGTGCGAGACTAGCGGGAGGAGGGGATACGCAGTATTTT.

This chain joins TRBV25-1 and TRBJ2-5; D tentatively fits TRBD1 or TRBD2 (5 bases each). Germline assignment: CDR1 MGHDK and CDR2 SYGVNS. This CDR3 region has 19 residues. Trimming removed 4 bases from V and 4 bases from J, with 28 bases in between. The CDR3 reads CASSGADTPGPSGAETQYF. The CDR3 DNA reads TGTGCCAGCAGTGGGGCGGACACACCGGGTCCCAGCGGAGCAGAGACCCAGTACTTC.

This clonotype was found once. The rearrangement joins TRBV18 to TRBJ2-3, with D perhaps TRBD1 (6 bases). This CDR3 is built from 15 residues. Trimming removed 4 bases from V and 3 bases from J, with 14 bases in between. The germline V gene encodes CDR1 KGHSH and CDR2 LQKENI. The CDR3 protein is CASSREGEGTDTQYF. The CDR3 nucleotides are TGTGCCAGCTCACGTGAGGGGGAAGGGACAGATACGCAGTATTTT.

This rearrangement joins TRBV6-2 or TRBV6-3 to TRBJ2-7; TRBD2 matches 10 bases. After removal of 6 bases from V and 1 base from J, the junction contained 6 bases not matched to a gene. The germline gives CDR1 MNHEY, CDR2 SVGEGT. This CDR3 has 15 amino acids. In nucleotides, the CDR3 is TGTGCCAGCAGGACAGCGGGAGGGGGTTCCTACGAGCAGTACTTC. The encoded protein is CASRTAGGGSYEQYF.

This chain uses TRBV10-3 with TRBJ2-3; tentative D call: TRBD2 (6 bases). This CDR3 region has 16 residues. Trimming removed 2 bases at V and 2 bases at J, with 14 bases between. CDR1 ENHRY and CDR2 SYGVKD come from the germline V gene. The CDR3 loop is CAISEPPSETTDTQYF. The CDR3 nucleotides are TGTGCCATCAGTGAGCCGCCTAGCGAGACCACAGATACGCAGTATTTT.

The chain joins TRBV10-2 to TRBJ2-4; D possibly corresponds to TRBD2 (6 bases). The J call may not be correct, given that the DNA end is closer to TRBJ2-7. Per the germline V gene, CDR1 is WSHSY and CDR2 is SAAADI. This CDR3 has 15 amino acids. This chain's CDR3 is CASSESGRPGDEQYF. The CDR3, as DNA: TGCGCCAGCAGTGAGTCGGGGCGTCCGGGGGACGAGCAGTACTTC.

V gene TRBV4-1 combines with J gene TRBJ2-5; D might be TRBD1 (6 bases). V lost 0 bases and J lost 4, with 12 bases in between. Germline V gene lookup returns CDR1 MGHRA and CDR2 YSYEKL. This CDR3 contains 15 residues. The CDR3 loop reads CASSQDPTGPETQYF. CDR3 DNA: TGCGCCAGCAGCCAAGATCCCACAGGGCCAGAGACCCAGTACTTC.

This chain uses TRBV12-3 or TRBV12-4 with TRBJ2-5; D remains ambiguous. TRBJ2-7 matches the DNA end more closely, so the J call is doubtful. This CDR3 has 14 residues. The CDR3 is CASGQSASPYEQYF. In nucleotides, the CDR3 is TGTGCCAGCGGTCAAAGCGCGAGCCCCTACGAGCAGTACTTC.

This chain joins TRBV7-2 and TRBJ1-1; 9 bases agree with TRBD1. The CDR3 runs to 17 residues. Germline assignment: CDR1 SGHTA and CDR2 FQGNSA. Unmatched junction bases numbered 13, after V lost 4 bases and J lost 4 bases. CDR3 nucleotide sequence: TGTGCCAGCAGCTCAGCGCTCGGACAGGGGTTGGGCACTGAAGCTTTCTTT. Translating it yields CASSSALGQGLGTEAFF.

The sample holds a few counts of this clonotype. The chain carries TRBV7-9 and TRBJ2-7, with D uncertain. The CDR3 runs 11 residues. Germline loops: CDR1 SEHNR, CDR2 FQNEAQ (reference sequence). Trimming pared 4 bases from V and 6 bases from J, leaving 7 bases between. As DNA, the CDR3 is TGTGCCAGCAGCTGGGGTCGCGAGCAGTACTTC. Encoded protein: CASSWGREQYF.

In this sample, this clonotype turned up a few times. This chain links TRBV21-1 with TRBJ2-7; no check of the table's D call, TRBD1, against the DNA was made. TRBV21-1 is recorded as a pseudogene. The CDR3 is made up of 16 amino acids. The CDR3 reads CASSPDPQRELDEQYF. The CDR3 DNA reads TGTGCCAGCAGTCCCGACCCCCAGCGGGAGCTCGACGAGCAGTACTTC.